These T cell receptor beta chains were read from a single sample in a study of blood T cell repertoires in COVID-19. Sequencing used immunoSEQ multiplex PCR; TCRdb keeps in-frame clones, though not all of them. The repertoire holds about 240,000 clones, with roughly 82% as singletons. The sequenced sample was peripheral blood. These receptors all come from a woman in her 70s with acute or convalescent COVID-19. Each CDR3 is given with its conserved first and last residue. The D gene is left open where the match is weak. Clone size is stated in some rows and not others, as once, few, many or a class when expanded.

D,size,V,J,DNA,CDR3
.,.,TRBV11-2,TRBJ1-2,TGTGCCAGCAGCCCCGACAGAAAATATGGCTACACCTTC,CASSPDRKYGYTF
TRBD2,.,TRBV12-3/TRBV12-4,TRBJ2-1,TGTGCCAGCAGTCCCGAGCGGGACGCCCGCAAGTTCTTC,CASSPERDARKFF
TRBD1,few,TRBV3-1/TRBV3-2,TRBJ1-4,TGTGCCAGCAGCACGGGACAGGGGCCTCTCCCAGAAAAACTGTTTTTT,CASSTGQGPLPEKLFF
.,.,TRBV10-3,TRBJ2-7,TGTGCCATCAGTGATTATCAAGACAGTAGCGAGCAGTACTTC,CAISDYQDSSEQYF
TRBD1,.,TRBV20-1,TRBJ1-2,TGCAGTGCTAGTCTACAGGGGGCGCGGGGCTACACCTTC,CSASLQGARGYTF
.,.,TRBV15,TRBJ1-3,TGTGCCACCAGCAGATCTGGACAAAATACGATCTCTGGAAACACCATATATTTT,CATSRSGQNTISGNTIYF
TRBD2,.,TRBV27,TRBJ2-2,TGTGCCAGCACCCCCCAAGCGGGGGTTAGGACCGGGGAGCTGTTTTTT,CASTPQAGVRTGELFF
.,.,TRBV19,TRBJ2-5,TGTGCCAGTAGTATAGGATGGGCAGGGCAAGAGACCCAGTACTTC,CASSIGWAGQETQYF
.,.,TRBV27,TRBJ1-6,TGTGCCAGCAGTTCCCTCTATAATTCACCCCTCCACTTT,CASSSLYNSPLHF
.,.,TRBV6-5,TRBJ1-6,TGTGCCAGCAGTCCCTCGGGGGTGTATCGCTCACCCCTCCACTTT,CASSPSGVYRSPLHF
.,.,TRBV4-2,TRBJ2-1,TGTGCCAGCAGCCAAGAAAAGCGCGCCCGCAATGAGCAGTTCTTC,CASSQEKRARNEQFF